This T cell receptor beta chain came from a study of T cells in Graves' hyperthyroidism and ophthalmopathy. Study at large: Before any treatment, at initial diagnosis, peripheral blood was collected.

Inclusion characteristics of ophthalmopathy patients comprised a Clinical Activity Score of at least 3, a NOSPECS grade of at least 4, and duration under 3 months. Uncontrolled infection, other autoimmune disease, pregnancy or lactation disqualified patients from enrolment. TCR beta CDR3 regions were amplified from RNA. An initial round of RT-PCR targeting the TCR CDR3 relied on the HTBI primer set. TCRdb independently ran MiXCR on the multiplex PCR reads; one entry per CDR3 protein. Of 500,000 to 650,000 distinct CDR3 sequences listed, 15% to 20% are singletons. This clonotype was observed at least ten times. The antigen remains undetermined. General study points: Blood also showed most of the thyroid clonotypes that were expanded above 0.001.

The specimen was blood. The sequence came from a man in his forties or fifties with Graves' ophthalmopathy.

As DNA, the CDR3 is TGTGCCAGCAGCTCCGGACAGGGGAGAGACGAGCAGTACTTC. It translates to CASSSGQGRDEQYF. The chain is built from TRBV28 and TRBJ2-7; 9 bases agree with TRBD1. The CDR3 length is 14 residues. Germline loops: CDR1 MDHEN, CDR2 SYDVKM. The J segment lost 5 bases and the V segment lost 6 bases, leaving 8 bases of the junction unmatched.